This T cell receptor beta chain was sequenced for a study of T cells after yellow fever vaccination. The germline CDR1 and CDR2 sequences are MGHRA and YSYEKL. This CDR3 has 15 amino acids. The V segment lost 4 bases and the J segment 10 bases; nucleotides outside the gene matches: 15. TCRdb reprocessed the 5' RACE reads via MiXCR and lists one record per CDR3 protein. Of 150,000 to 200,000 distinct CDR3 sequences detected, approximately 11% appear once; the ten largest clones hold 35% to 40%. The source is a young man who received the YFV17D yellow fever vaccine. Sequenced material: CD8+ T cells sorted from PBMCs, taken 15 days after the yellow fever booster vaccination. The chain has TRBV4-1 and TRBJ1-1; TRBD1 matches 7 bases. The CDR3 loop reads CASSPSTGRDIGAFF. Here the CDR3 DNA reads TGCGCCAGCAGCCCGTCGACAGGGCGGGACATCGGAGCTTTCTTT.